One sample yielded the 26 T cell receptor beta chains listed below, sequenced in a study of lymphopenia after photon versus proton radiotherapy. Some clones are missing from TCRdb's copy, which holds only in-frame ones; the method was immunoSEQ multiplex PCR. Of about 55,000 clones detected, around 85% appear once; the ten largest clones hold around 1.9%. Sample: peripheral blood, taken from a patient treated with proton-based radiotherapy. These receptors were obtained from a man aged 60 to 75 with pancreatic cancer.

V gene TRBV25-1 combines with J gene TRBJ1-6, with D unresolved. Trimming left V 0 bases short and J 9 bases short, with 12 bases between. Germline V gene data show CDR1 as MGHDK and CDR2 as SYGVNS. CDR3 length: 15 residues. The CDR3 nucleotides read TGTGCCAGCAGTGAATATAGAGGGAATACTTCACCCCTCCACTTT. Amino acid sequence: CASSEYRGNTSPLHF.

This clone was found once. The genes are TRBV4-2 and TRBJ2-1; D might be TRBD1 (6 bases). Germline V CDR1 and CDR2: LGHNA, YNFKEQ. The CDR3 contains 13 residues. V was cut by 0 bases and J by 9 bases, with 9 bases left in between. CDR3 sequence reads: CASSQDRGSEQFF. The CDR3 DNA is TGTGCCAGCAGCCAAGACAGGGGTAGTGAGCAGTTCTTC.

The V call is TRBV7-2, the J call TRBJ2-5, with 8 bases lining up with TRBD2. The CDR3 has 17 residues. Trimming removed 5 bases from V and 1 base from J; junction bases left unmatched: 12. Germline lookup yields CDR1 SGHTA and CDR2 FQGNSA. CDR3 protein: CASSPPLGSGTQETQYF. CDR3 bases: TGTGCCAGCAGCCCGCCGCTTGGTAGCGGGACCCAAGAGACCCAGTACTTC.

The chain uses TRBV13 and TRBJ1-4, with TRBD1 as a possible D gene (6 bases). The CDR3 loop spans 14 amino acids. Germline V lookup: CDR1 PRHDT, CDR2 FYEKMQ (reference sequence). V was pared by 5 bases and J by 8 bases, with 15 bases between. In DNA form, the CDR3 reads TGTGCCAGCAGCCAACGACAGGCCGGCGAAAAACTGTTTTTT. Its protein is CASSQRQAGEKLFF. Combining the CDR3 with reference TRBV13 and TRBJ1-4 gives the whole variable domain AAGVIQSPRHLIKEKRETATLKCYPIPRHDTVYWYQQGPGQDPQFLISFYEKMQSDKGSIPDRFSAQQFSDYHSELNMSSLELGDSALYFCASSQRQAGEKLFFGSGTQLSVL.

CDR3 amino acids: CASSPDRVGEKLFF. DNA of the CDR3: TGTGCCAGTAGCCCGGACAGGGTCGGCGAAAAACTGTTTTTT. The J gene is TRBJ1-4, the V gene TRBV19, with 8 bases fitting TRBD1. V lost 6 bases to trimming and J lost 8 bases; unmatched junction nucleotides: 8. Germline V gives CDR1 LNHDA, CDR2 SQIVND (reference sequence). The length of the CDR3 is 14 residues.

This chain links TRBV4-2 with TRBJ1-4; 7 nucleotides line up with TRBD1. The CDR3 is made up of 14 amino acids. CDR1 and CDR2 from the germline V gene are LGHNA and YNFKEQ. V was clipped by 1 base and J by 4 bases; unmatched bases: 0. DNA for the CDR3: TGTGCCAGCAGCCAAGGACAGGGTAATGAAAAACTGTTTTTT. Translated, it gives CASSQGQGNEKLFF.

The genes are TRBV5-6 and TRBJ2-5, with a tentative D call TRBD2 (5 bases). The DNA end is more similar to TRBJ2-7, so the J call may be wrong. The germline gives CDR1 SGHDT, CDR2 YYEEEE. The CDR3 loop spans 15 amino acids. The CDR3 loop reads CASSLSGSMIYEQYF. CDR3 sequence (DNA): TGTGCCAGCAGCTTGAGTGGGAGCATGATATACGAGCAGTACTTC.

This chain uses TRBV7-3 with TRBJ1-1; D gene unclear. The CDR3 consists of 13 residues. Germline loops: CDR1 SGHTA, CDR2 FQGTGA. The V end was cut by 2 bases, the J end by 2 bases, with 6 bases between. The CDR3 sequence: CASSLLANTEAFF. The CDR3 bases are TGTGCCAGCAGCTTACTGGCCAACACTGAAGCTTTCTTT. Full variable domain (remainder filled in from reference TRBV7-3 and TRBJ1-1): GAGVSQTPSNKVTEKGKYVELRCDPISGHTALYWYRQSLGQGPEFLIYFQGTGAADDSGLPNDRFFAVRPEGSVSTLKIQRTERGDSAVYLCASSLLANTEAFFGQGTRLTVV.

The CDR3 nucleotides are TGCGCCAGCAGTCAAGTCAGGGGCTCAGATACCTACAATGAGCAGTTCTTC. This translates into CASSQVRGSDTYNEQFF. V and J are TRBV23-1 and TRBJ2-1, with D possibly TRBD1 on 6 matching bases. TRBV23-1 is filed as an ORF, its function uncertain. CDR3 size: 17 residues. V shed 2 bases and J shed 2 bases, with 16 bases lying between them.

This clone has only a few counts. The J gene is TRBJ1-2, the V gene TRBV30; no firm D call. Per germline, CDR1 GTSNPN and CDR2 SVGIG (reference sequence). V shed 4 bases and J shed 5 bases, with 11 bases lying between them. The CDR3 totals 12 residues. CDR3 in amino acids: CAWKGNEYGYTF. Here the CDR3 DNA reads TGTGCCTGGAAGGGAAATGAGTATGGCTACACCTTC.

The chain has TRBV5-1 and TRBJ2-1; 13 bases agree with TRBD2. Germline lookup yields CDR1 SGHRS and CDR2 YFSETQ. The V gene end was trimmed by 7 bases and the J gene end by 3 bases; junction bases not matched to a gene: 7. The CDR3 length is 16 residues. The CDR3 sequence: CASSEGLAGVYNEQFF. CDR3 in DNA: TGCGCCAGCTCAGAAGGACTAGCGGGAGTCTACAATGAGCAGTTCTTC.

The chain carries TRBV28 and TRBJ1-4; tentatively, D is TRBD1 (5 bases). Trimming removed 2 bases from V and 8 bases from J, with 12 bases in between. Per germline, CDR1 MDHEN and CDR2 SYDVKM. This CDR3 has 14 amino acids. The CDR3 loop reads CASSLGGREEKLFF. CDR3 in DNA: TGTGCCAGCAGTTTAGGAGGCAGGGAAGAAAAACTGTTTTTT.

The V and J genes are TRBV4-1 and TRBJ1-1; no clear D. Germline V lookup: CDR1 MGHRA, CDR2 YSYEKL. CDR3 length equals 15 residues. V was pared by 0 bases and J by 1 base, with 9 bases between. In DNA form, the CDR3 reads TGCGCCAGCAGCCAAGAAGACAACCCGAACACTGAAGCTTTCTTT. Protein sequence: CASSQEDNPNTEAFF.

The V gene is TRBV9, the J gene TRBJ2-3; 9 nucleotides agree with TRBD2. With V trimmed by 4 bases and J by 5 bases, 5 bases remained unmatched. CDR3 size: 14 residues. Germline V gives CDR1 SGDLS, CDR2 YYNGEE. DNA of the CDR3: TGTGCCAGCAGCTTGCGGGAGGGCGGAGATACGCAGTATTTT. Its translation: CASSLREGGDTQYF.

V is TRBV6-4 and J is TRBJ2-2; no clear D gene. The V end was cut by 6 bases, the J end by 1 base, with 9 bases between. This CDR3 contains 14 residues. CDR1 and CDR2 (germline): MRHNA, SNTAGT. CDR3 sequence: CASRPNENTGELFF. In DNA form, the CDR3 reads TGTGCCAGCAGGCCGAACGAGAACACCGGGGAGCTGTTTTTT.

The count of this clone is one. The genes are TRBV30 and TRBJ2-2, with TRBD2 matching over 10 bases. The junction had 13 bases not matched to a gene; V was cut back by 5 bases and J by 7 bases. Per the germline V gene, CDR1 is GTSNPN and CDR2 is SVGIG (reference sequence). The CDR3 runs 16 residues. CDR3 loop: CAWRTSGILEYGELFF. The CDR3, as DNA: TGTGCCTGGCGTACTAGCGGGATTCTAGAATACGGGGAGCTGTTTTTT.

DNA for the CDR3: TGTGCCAGCAGCTTGCGCCAGGGACGCAATCAGCCCCAGCATTTT. Amino acid sequence: CASSLRQGRNQPQHF. The chain is built from TRBV5-6 and TRBJ1-5; a possible D gene is TRBD1 (5 bases). Germline values: CDR1 SGHDT, CDR2 YYEEEE. Between the trimmed V and J ends, which lost 1 base and 2 bases, there was a span of 10 bases. The CDR3 totals 15 residues.

The chain is built from TRBV18 and TRBJ2-2; possible D gene TRBD1, 5 bases. The CDR3 runs to 15 residues. Germline-derived CDR1 and CDR2 are KGHSH and LQKENI. V dropped 3 bases and J dropped 0 bases, with 8 bases sitting between them. CDR3 in amino acids: CASSPRQSNTGELFF. Here the CDR3 DNA reads TGTGCCAGCTCACCGAGACAGTCGAACACCGGGGAGCTGTTTTTT.

The J gene is TRBJ2-5, the V gene TRBV7-2; D is undetermined. The germline gives CDR1 SGHTA, CDR2 FQGNSA. The ends were cut back, 6 bases at V and 1 base at J, with 9 bases in the middle. The CDR3 loop spans 13 amino acids. CDR3 amino acids: CASRASPQETQYF. DNA for the CDR3: TGTGCCAGCAGGGCCTCCCCCCAAGAGACCCAGTACTTC. Supplemented by reference TRBV7-2 and TRBJ2-5, the full variable domain reads GAGVSQSPSNKVTEKGKDVELRCDPISGHTALYWYRQSLGQGLEFLIYFQGNSAPDKSGLPSDRFSAERTGGSVSTLTIQRTQQEDSAVYLCASRASPQETQYFGPGTRLLVL.

J is TRBJ2-7 and V is TRBV7-8; perhaps TRBD1 as D (6 bases). Germline assignment: CDR1 SGHVS and CDR2 FQNEAQ. This CDR3 has 15 residues. Trimming took 7 bases from V and 2 from J, leaving 18 bases between them. The CDR3 nucleotides are TGTGCCAGCACCTCCAGGGGTGAGCCCCCCTACGAGCAGTACTTC. It specifies CASTSRGEPPYEQYF.

The rearrangement links TRBV6-5 to TRBJ1-1; 11 nucleotides match TRBD1. V shed 6 bases and J 3 bases; nucleotides not matched to a gene: 6. Germline CDR1 and CDR2: MNHEY and SVGAGI. The CDR3 is made up of 15 amino acids. The CDR3 coding sequence is TGTGCCAGCAGCGGACAGGGGGCCGGGGACACTGAAGCTTTCTTT. Protein: CASSGQGAGDTEAFF.

The genes are TRBV11-2 and TRBJ2-1, with D unresolved. Trimming pared 3 bases from V and 8 bases from J, leaving 11 bases between. This CDR3 is 13 amino acids long. The germline CDR1 and CDR2 sequences are SGHAT and FQNNGV. The CDR3 nucleotides are TGTGCCAGCAGCTTCCGGCAGTCTCATGAGCAGTTCTTC. Translating it yields CASSFRQSHEQFF. Full variable domain (rest looked up from reference TRBV11-2 and TRBJ2-1): EAGVAQSPRYKIIEKRQSVAFWCNPISGHATLYWYQQILGQGPKLLIQFQNNGVVDDSQLPKDRFSAERLKGVDSTLKIQPAKLEDSAVYLCASSFRQSHEQFFGPGTRLTVL.

The chain combines TRBV7-2 with TRBJ1-1; 7 bases are a match to TRBD1. This CDR3 spans 15 amino acids. Per germline, CDR1 SGHTA and CDR2 FQGNSA. V shed 1 base, J shed 1 base, and the junction held 3 bases outside the gene matches. The CDR3 region is CASSLVPGGNTEAFF. The CDR3 bases are TGTGCCAGCAGCTTAGTCCCAGGGGGGAACACTGAAGCTTTCTTT.

V gene TRBV15 combines with J gene TRBJ2-2; 11 bases map to TRBD2. The CDR3 is 15 residues long. With 0 bases clipped from V and 16 bases from J, the junction kept 10 bases outside the gene matches. Germline V CDR1 and CDR2: LNHNV, YYDKDF (reference sequence). This CDR3 reads CATSRELAGDVDQFF. CDR3 nucleotides: TGTGCCACCAGCAGAGAACTAGCGGGAGACGTCGATCAGTTTTTT.

This chain uses TRBV5-1 with TRBJ2-1; TRBD2 aligns across 9 bases. This CDR3 spans 15 amino acids. The germline V gene encodes CDR1 SGHRS and CDR2 YFSETQ. Trimming cost V 1 base and J 7 bases; bases outside gene matches: 6. DNA of the CDR3: TGCGCCAGCAGCTTGAGAATAGCGGGGGCGAATGAGCAGTTCTTC. This sequence encodes CASSLRIAGANEQFF.

The J gene is TRBJ2-3, the V gene TRBV5-1; maybe TRBD2 (6 bases). This CDR3 has 14 residues. The V end was cut by 4 bases, the J end by 2 bases, with 11 bases between. Germline assignment: CDR1 SGHRS and CDR2 YFSETQ. CDR3 protein: CASSAGLHTDTQYF. The CDR3 bases are TGCGCCAGCAGCGCGGGACTGCACACAGATACGCAGTATTTT.